Following are 19 T cell receptor beta chains from one sample sequenced in a study of shared clonotypes between healthy human individuals. Assay: immunoSEQ multiplex PCR; the TCRdb copy retains only in-frame clones and omits some. In the table there are approximately 1.5 million clones, roughly 98% of which are singletons. What was sequenced was naive CD4+ T cells sorted from blood. Specified subset: CD45RA+ positively selected. The receptors here all came from a man younger than 45 in good health.

The chain links TRBV29-1 to TRBJ2-2; 11 nucleotides line up with TRBD2. Germline CDR1 reads SQVTM; CDR2 reads ANQGSEA. The V and J ends lost 5 bases and 3 bases, in that order; junction bases with no gene match: 8. The CDR3 sequence is 16 residues long. For the CDR3, the DNA is TGCAGCGTTCGAAATAGCGGGAGGGGGCACACCGGGGAGCTGTTTTTT. This translates into CSVRNSGRGHTGELFF.

The CDR3 is CAWSVSRTYTEAFF. In DNA, the CDR3 is TGTGCCTGGAGTGTAAGTCGGACTTACACTGAAGCTTTCTTT. This chain uses TRBV30 with TRBJ1-1; no definite D call. The CDR3 runs 14 residues. The germline V gene has CDR1 GTSNPN and CDR2 SVGIG (reference sequence). Trimming pared 0 bases from V and 3 bases from J, leaving 11 bases between.

J is TRBJ2-1 and V is TRBV7-8; tentatively, D is TRBD2 (5 bases). There are 15 residues in the CDR3. The germline gives CDR1 SGHVS, CDR2 FQNEAQ. V was trimmed by 8 bases and J by 0 bases, leaving 14 bases between them. The CDR3 region is CASAPPGLSYNEQFF. DNA for the CDR3: TGTGCCAGCGCGCCCCCTGGACTCTCCTACAATGAGCAGTTCTTC.

The count of this clone is one. The V and J genes are TRBV6-1 and TRBJ1-5, with TRBD1 identical over 7 bases. CDR1 and CDR2 (germline): MNHNS, SASEGT. J lost 6 bases, V lost 6 bases, and 11 bases had no gene match. This CDR3 has 15 residues. CDR3 protein: CASSVSSTGLQPQHF. As DNA, the CDR3 is TGTGCCAGCAGCGTTAGTTCGACAGGGCTTCAGCCCCAGCATTTT.

The chain combines TRBV5-6 with TRBJ1-2; the match to TRBD1 covers 7 bases. CDR3 length: 12 residues. Trimming at V came to 6 bases and at J to 4 bases, leaving 3 bases not matched to a gene. CDR1 is SGHDT, CDR2 YYEEEE, per germline. The CDR3 nucleotides read TGTGCCAGCAACGACAGGGCCTATGGCTACACCTTC. As protein: CASNDRAYGYTF.

The chain combines TRBV10-1 with TRBJ2-7; D gene ambiguous. The V and J ends lost 1 base and 9 bases respectively, with 13 bases between them. The length of the CDR3 is 13 residues. Germline V gives CDR1 WNHNN, CDR2 SYGVQD (reference sequence). CDR3 region: CASSELSREVQYF. The CDR3 nucleotides are TGCGCCAGCAGTGAGTTGTCGAGAGAGGTGCAGTACTTC.

J is TRBJ1-4 and V is TRBV10-3, with D unclear. The germline CDR1 and CDR2 sequences are ENHRY and SYGVKD. The V gene lost 0 bases and the J gene lost 2 bases, with 10 bases spanning the gap. CDR3 length equals 16 residues. In DNA, the CDR3 is TGTGCCATCAGTGAGTCGAGCCCGGGGACTAATGAAAAACTGTTTTTT. It translates to CAISESSPGTNEKLFF.

This chain joins TRBV5-1 and TRBJ2-3, with 7 positions matching TRBD2. Germline lookup yields CDR1 SGHRS and CDR2 YFSETQ. The CDR3 covers 18 residues. Germline trimming cut 3 bases from V and 0 bases from J; bases unmatched to any gene: 13. Here the CDR3 reads CASSWRGSGHSSTDTQYF. The CDR3 bases are TGCGCCAGCAGCTGGCGTGGTAGCGGGCACTCTAGCACAGATACGCAGTATTTT.

The chain employs TRBV18 and TRBJ2-4, with TRBD2 matching over 13 bases. This CDR3 contains 16 residues. Germline trimming cut 5 bases from V and 7 bases from J; bases unmatched to any gene: 8. Germline loops: CDR1 KGHSH, CDR2 LQKENI. CDR3 in amino acids: CASSSGTSGNMNIQYF. CDR3 nucleotide sequence: TGTGCCAGCTCATCCGGGACTAGCGGGAATATGAACATTCAGTACTTC.

The chain couples TRBV21-1 to TRBJ2-7; the D segment call TRBD1 is taken from the table without a DNA check. TRBV21-1 is a pseudogene. The CDR3 runs to 18 residues. The CDR3 DNA reads TGTGCCAGCAGCAAAATCCCCGGTTGGGCAGACCGCTCCCACGAGCAGTACTTC. The encoded protein is CASSKIPGWADRSHEQYF.

This chain uses TRBV5-1 with TRBJ2-7; 9 nucleotides match TRBD1. The CDR3 consists of 14 residues. Germline V lookup: CDR1 SGHRS, CDR2 YFSETQ. V shed 1 base, J shed 5 bases, and the junction held 4 bases outside the gene matches. Written as DNA, the CDR3 is TGCGCCAGCAGCTTGATACAGGGGGCTAACGAGCAGTACTTC. This encodes CASSLIQGANEQYF.

The chain carries TRBV29-1 and TRBJ2-4; D remains unclear. The CDR3 has 12 amino acids. V was trimmed by 7 bases and J by 7 bases, leaving 14 bases between them. Germline V lookup: CDR1 SQVTM, CDR2 ANQGSEA. The CDR3 region has the DNA TGCAGCGAGGGATCATTGTATAACATTCAGTACTTC. It specifies CSEGSLYNIQYF.

The rearrangement links TRBV10-3 to TRBJ2-7, with 11 bases fitting TRBD1. The CDR3 is made up of 13 amino acids. Germline lookup yields CDR1 ENHRY and CDR2 SYGVKD. The V segment lost 6 bases and the J segment 3 bases; nucleotides outside the gene matches: 1. CDR3 in DNA: TGTGCCATCAGGGGGACAGGGGGCTACGAGCAGTACTTC. Its translation: CAIRGTGGYEQYF.

The chain's CDR3 is CASSLGTVRQETQYF. In nucleotides, the CDR3 is TGTGCCAGCAGCTTAGGGACCGTAAGACAAGAGACCCAGTACTTC. The chain uses TRBV7-2 and TRBJ2-5; D call uncertain. V lost 1 base to trimming and J lost 2 bases, with 11 bases between them. Germline CDR1 is SGHTA and CDR2 is FQGNSA. The CDR3 spans 15 residues.

This clone was seen a single time. The V call is TRBV11-1, the J call TRBJ1-2; no reliable D call. Trimming removed 2 bases at V and 5 bases at J, with 12 bases between. The CDR3 is made up of 14 amino acids. The germline gives CDR1 SGHAT, CDR2 FQDESV (reference sequence). The CDR3, as DNA: TGTGCCAGCAGCTTACGCCGTCTGCTGTATGGCTACACCTTC. This translates into CASSLRRLLYGYTF.

The chain combines TRBV7-9 with TRBJ2-1; possibly TRBD2 for D (6 bases). The CDR3 spans 12 residues. The V end was cut by 5 bases, the J end by 11 bases, with 13 bases between. The germline V gene encodes CDR1 SEHNR and CDR2 FQNEAQ (reference sequence). For the CDR3, the DNA is TGTGCCAGCAGCCAAGGAGGGGACCAGCAGTTCTTC. Protein product: CASSQGGDQQFF.

The chain recombines TRBV2 with TRBJ2-7; TRBD1 might be the D (7 bases). Trimming stripped 8 bases from V and 1 base from J, with 15 bases between. There are 14 residues in the CDR3. Germline V gene data show CDR1 as SNHLY and CDR2 as FYNNEI. CDR3 residues: CASAGTVGSYEQYF. CDR3 DNA sequence: TGTGCCAGCGCGGGGACAGTGGGGTCCTACGAGCAGTACTTC.

This clone appeared once. The identical CDR3 is also encoded by other nucleotide sequences in the sample. In DNA, the CDR3 is TGCGCCAGCAGCCCCGGACAGGGGGCGGGTCAGCCCCAGCATTTT. Translation gives CASSPGQGAGQPQHF. The V gene is TRBV5-1, the J gene TRBJ1-5; 11 positions match TRBD1. Germline V lookup: CDR1 SGHRS, CDR2 YFSETQ. The CDR3 spans 15 residues. V was clipped by 4 bases and J by 6 bases; unmatched bases: 6.

CDR3 region: CASSFGQTQETQYF. The DNA for the CDR3 is TGCGCCAGCAGCTTTGGACAGACCCAAGAGACCCAGTACTTC. J is TRBJ2-5 and V is TRBV5-1; perhaps TRBD1 as D (6 bases). This CDR3 contains 14 residues. Looked up from germline, CDR1 is SGHRS and CDR2 is YFSETQ. V lost 2 bases and J 1 base, leaving 9 bases between the germline ends.